The T cell receptor beta chain under discussion was sequenced for a study of blood T cell repertoires in COVID-19. About the study: Acute-phase and convalescent COVID-19 samples originated in the United States, Italy and Spain. T cells, B-cell-depleted T cells, or PBMCs provided the cDNA or gDNA that served as material.

Germline V gene data show CDR1 as LNHDA and CDR2 as SQIVND (reference sequence). The CDR3 sequence is 17 residues long. Trimming took off 1 base at V and 6 bases at J, with 19 bases between the two ends. Original analysis: The authors estimated nucleated cell counts from reference gene primer amplification. Profiled with immunoSEQ multiplex PCR; TCRdb holds only in-frame clones, not every one. V and J calls plus clone size are reproduced from that table; the DNA served to infer D and trimming. The repertoire holds about 170,000 clones, with around 82% as singletons. Seattle's cohort entered during active infection and was followed longitudinally. This clone came up once.

The sequenced material came from peripheral blood. This receptor was identified in a woman in her forties with COVID-19, enrolled during active disease. This chain joins TRBV19 and TRBJ2-1, with a weak D call TRBD2 (5 bases). The CDR3 loop is CASSIVESGFRFNEQFF. The CDR3 DNA reads TGTGCCAGTAGTATAGTTGAATCGGGGTTTCGGTTCAATGAGCAGTTCTTC.